The sequence of this TCR beta chain was determined in a study of blood T cell repertoires in COVID-19. The overall study: Samples came from the United States, Italy and Spain, spanning acute and convalescent COVID-19. PBMCs, B-cell-depleted T cells, or T cells provided the cDNA or gDNA that made up the material.

Sequencing was performed with immunoSEQ multiplex PCR; in TCRdb, only in-frame clones are kept and a portion is missing. The sample carries 55,000 to 65,000 clones, roughly nine tenths recorded once. Trimming stripped 8 bases from V and 0 bases from J, with 14 bases between. Germline lookup yields CDR1 KGHSH and CDR2 LQKENI. CDR3 size: 14 residues. The TCR comes from a human donor with acute or convalescent COVID-19. The donor label of this sample is uncertain. The chain carries TRBV18 and TRBJ2-7; perhaps TRBD2 as D (6 bases). Sequencing was done on a sample of peripheral blood. CDR3 coding DNA: TGTGCCAGCGTTCTTAGCGGTAGCTCCTACGAGCAGTACTTC. Translated: CASVLSGSSYEQYF. The whole variable domain, filled in from reference TRBV18 and TRBJ2-7, reads NAGVMQNPRHLVRRRGQEARLRCSPMKGHSHVYWYRQLPEEGLKFMVYLQKENIIDESGMPKERFSAEFPKEGPSILRIQQVVRGDSAAYFCASVLSGSSYEQYFGPGTRLTVT.